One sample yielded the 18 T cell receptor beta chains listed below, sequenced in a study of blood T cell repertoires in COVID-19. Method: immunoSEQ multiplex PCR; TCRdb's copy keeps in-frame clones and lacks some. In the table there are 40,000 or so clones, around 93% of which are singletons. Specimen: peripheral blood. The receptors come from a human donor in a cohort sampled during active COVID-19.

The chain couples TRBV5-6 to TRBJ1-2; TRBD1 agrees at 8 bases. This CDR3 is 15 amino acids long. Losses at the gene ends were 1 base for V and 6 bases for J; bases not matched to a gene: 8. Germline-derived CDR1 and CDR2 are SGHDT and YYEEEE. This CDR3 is CASSLYTGGSNGYTF. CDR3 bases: TGTGCCAGCAGCTTGTACACAGGGGGGTCGAATGGCTACACCTTC.

The DNA for the CDR3 is TGTGCCAGCAGAATACAGGCGAACACCGGGGAGCTGTTTTTT. Amino acid sequence: CASRIQANTGELFF. The chain recombines TRBV2 with TRBJ2-2, with D perhaps TRBD1 (5 bases). With 6 bases removed from V and 0 bases from J, the gap between germline ends came to 8 bases. The CDR3 covers 14 residues. Germline V gene sequence: CDR1 SNHLY, CDR2 FYNNEI.

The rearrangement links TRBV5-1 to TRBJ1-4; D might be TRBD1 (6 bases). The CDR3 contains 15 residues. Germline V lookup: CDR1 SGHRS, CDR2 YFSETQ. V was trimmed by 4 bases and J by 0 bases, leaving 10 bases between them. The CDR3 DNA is TGCGCCAGCAGCACACAGGGTGCAACTAATGAAAAACTGTTTTTT. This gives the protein CASSTQGATNEKLFF.

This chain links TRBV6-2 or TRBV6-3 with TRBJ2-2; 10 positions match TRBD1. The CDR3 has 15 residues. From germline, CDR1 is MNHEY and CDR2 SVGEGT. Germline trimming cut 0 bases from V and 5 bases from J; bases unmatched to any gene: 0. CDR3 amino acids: CASSYSGQGTGELFF. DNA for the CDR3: TGTGCCAGCAGTTACTCGGGACAGGGGACCGGGGAGCTGTTTTTT.

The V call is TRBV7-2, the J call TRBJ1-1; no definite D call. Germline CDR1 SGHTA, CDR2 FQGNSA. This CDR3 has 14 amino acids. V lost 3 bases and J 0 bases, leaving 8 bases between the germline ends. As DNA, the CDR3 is TGTGCCAGCAGCTTTTCTAGCATGAACACTGAAGCTTTCTTT. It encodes CASSFSSMNTEAFF.

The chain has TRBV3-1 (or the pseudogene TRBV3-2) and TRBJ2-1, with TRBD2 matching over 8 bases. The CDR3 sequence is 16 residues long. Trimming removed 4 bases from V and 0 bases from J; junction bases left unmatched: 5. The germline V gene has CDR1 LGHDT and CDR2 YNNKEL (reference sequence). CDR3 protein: CASSLRAGGSYNEQFF. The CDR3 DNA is TGTGCCAGCAGCCTCCGGGCGGGGGGCTCCTACAATGAGCAGTTCTTC.

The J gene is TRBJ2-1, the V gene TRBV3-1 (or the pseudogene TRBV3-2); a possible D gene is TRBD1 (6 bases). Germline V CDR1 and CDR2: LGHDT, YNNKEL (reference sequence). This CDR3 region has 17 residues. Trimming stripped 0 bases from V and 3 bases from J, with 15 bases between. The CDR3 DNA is TGTGCCAGCAGCCAAGATCTTGCAGGACAGATCTACAATGAGCAGTTCTTC. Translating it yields CASSQDLAGQIYNEQFF.

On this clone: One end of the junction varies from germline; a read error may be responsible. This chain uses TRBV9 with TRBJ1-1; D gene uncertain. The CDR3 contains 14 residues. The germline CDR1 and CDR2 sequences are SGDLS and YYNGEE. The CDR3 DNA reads TGTGCCGGCAGCGTCGACGGGTCTCCGAGTGAAGCTTTCTTT. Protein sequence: CAGSVDGSPSEAFF. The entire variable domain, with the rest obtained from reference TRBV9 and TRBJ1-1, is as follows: DSGVTQTPKHLITATGQRVTLRCSPRSGDLSVYWYQQSLDQGLQFLIQYYNGEERAKGNILERFSAQQFPDLHSELNLSSLELGDSALYFCAGSVDGSPSEAFFGQGTRLTVV.

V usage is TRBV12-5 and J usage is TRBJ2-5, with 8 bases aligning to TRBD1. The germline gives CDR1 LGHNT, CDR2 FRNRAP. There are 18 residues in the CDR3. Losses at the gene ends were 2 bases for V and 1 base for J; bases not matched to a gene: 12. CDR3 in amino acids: CASGLTSPGQAFQETQYF. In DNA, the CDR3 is TGTGCTAGTGGTTTGACCTCACCGGGACAGGCTTTCCAAGAGACCCAGTACTTC.

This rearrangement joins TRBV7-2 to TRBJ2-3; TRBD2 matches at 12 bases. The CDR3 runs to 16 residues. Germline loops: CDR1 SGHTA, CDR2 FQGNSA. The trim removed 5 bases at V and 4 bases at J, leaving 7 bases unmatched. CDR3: CASSATSGRPSDTQYF. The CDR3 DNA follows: TGTGCCAGCAGCGCTACTAGCGGGAGGCCCTCAGATACGCAGTATTTT.

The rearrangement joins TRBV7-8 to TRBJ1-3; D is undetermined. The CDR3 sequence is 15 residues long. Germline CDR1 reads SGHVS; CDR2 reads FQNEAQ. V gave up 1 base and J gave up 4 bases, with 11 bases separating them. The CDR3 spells CASSLGQAPGNTIYF. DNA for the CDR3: TGTGCCAGCAGCTTAGGACAAGCTCCCGGAAACACCATATATTTT.

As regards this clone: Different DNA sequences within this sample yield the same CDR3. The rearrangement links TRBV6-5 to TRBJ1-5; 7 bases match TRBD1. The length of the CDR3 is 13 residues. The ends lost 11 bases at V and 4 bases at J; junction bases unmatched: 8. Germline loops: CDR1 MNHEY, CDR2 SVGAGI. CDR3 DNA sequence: TGTGCCGGCTCGCCGGGACAGAATCAGCCCCAGCATTTT. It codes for CAGSPGQNQPQHF.

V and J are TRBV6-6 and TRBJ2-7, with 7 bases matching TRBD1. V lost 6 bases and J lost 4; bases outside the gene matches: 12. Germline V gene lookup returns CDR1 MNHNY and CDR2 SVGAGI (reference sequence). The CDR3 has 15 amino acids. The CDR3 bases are TGTGCCAGCAGCCCATCAGGGGGAAGCGGATACGAGCAGTACTTC. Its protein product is CASSPSGGSGYEQYF.

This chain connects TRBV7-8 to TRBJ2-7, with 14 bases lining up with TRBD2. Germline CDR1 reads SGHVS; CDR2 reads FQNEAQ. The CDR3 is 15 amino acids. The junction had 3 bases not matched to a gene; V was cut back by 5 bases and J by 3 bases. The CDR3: CASSAGLAGGYEQYF. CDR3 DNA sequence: TGTGCCAGCAGCGCCGGACTAGCGGGAGGCTACGAGCAGTACTTC.

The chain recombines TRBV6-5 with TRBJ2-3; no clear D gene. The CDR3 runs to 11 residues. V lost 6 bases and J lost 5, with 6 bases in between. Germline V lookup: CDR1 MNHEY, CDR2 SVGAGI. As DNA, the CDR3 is TGTGCCAGCAGCCCCGGAGATACGCAGTATTTT. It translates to CASSPGDTQYF.

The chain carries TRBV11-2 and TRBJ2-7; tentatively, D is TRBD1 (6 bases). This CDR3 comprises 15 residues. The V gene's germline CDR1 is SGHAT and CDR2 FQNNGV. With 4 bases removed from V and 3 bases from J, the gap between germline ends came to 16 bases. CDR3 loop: CASSSIQGTNYEQYF. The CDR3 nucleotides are TGTGCCAGCAGCTCGATTCAGGGGACCAACTACGAGCAGTACTTC.

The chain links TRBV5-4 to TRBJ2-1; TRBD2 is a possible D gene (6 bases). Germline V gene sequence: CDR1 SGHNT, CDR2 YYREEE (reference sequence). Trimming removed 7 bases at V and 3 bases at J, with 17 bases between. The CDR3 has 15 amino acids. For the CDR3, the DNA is TGTGCCAGCGTCCCCGCCGGGGGTCTCTACAATGAGCAGTTCTTC. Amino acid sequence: CASVPAGGLYNEQFF.

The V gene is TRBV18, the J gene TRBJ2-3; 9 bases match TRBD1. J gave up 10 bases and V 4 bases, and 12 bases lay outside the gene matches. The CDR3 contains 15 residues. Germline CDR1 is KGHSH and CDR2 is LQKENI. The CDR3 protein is CASSLGTGSLAPQYF. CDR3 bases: TGTGCCAGCTCACTAGGGACAGGGAGCCTTGCTCCGCAGTATTTT.